This T cell receptor beta chain was identified in a study of blood T cell repertoires in COVID-19. Across the study: Whether acute or convalescent, the COVID-19 samples came from the United States, Italy and Spain. PBMCs, B-cell-depleted T cells, or T cells were the source of the cDNA or gDNA that made up the material.

TCRdb's copy holds only in-frame clones and misses some; the assay was immunoSEQ multiplex PCR. The top ten clones hold approximately 6.9% of a sample with some 190,000 clones, 80% of them seen once. Trimming shortened V by 2 bases and J by 3 bases, and 14 bases separated the two germline ends. The length of the CDR3 is 15 residues. Germline V gene sequence: CDR1 SGDLS, CDR2 YYNGEE. The chain links TRBV9 to TRBJ1-2; D unresolved. This receptor was identified in a man aged 60-69 years with acute or convalescent COVID-19. What was sequenced was peripheral blood. This CDR3 is CASSVESGEHYGYTF. In DNA form, the CDR3 reads TGTGCCAGCAGCGTCGAATCGGGAGAACACTATGGCTACACCTTC.